These 10 T cell receptor beta chains share one sample of origin, sequenced in a study of blood T cell repertoires in COVID-19. Libraries were prepared by immunoSEQ multiplex PCR; TCRdb keeps only in-frame clonotypes and omits some of them. The sample yields about 220,000 clones, under 90% seen once. Sample: peripheral blood. The receptors come from a woman aged 80 or over with acute or convalescent COVID-19.

The chain combines TRBV19 with TRBJ1-2; the D is unclear. The CDR3 extends over 11 amino acids. Between the trimmed V and J ends, which lost 6 bases and 6 bases, there was a span of 8 bases. Germline-derived CDR1 and CDR2 are LNHDA and SQIVND (reference sequence). The CDR3 protein is CASRTGNGYTF. CDR3 bases: TGTGCCAGTAGGACGGGGAATGGCTACACCTTC.

The chain has TRBV18 and TRBJ2-7; 10 positions agree with TRBD1. CDR1 is KGHSH, CDR2 LQKENI, per germline. The CDR3 has 16 amino acids. V was pared by 6 bases and J by 0 bases, with 8 bases of the junction left unmatched. The CDR3 DNA follows: TGTGCCAGCTCCAAGGGGACAGGGGCCTTCTCCTACGAGCAGTACTTC. It encodes CASSKGTGAFSYEQYF.

This chain links TRBV30 with TRBJ1-2, with a weak D call TRBD1 (5 bases). V shed 2 bases and J shed 1 base, with 17 bases lying between them. Looked up from germline, CDR1 is GTSNPN and CDR2 is SVGIG (reference sequence). This CDR3 has 16 amino acids. The DNA of the CDR3 is TGTGCCTGGAGTCCCCCCGGCCTGGGGGGTAACTATGGCTACACCTTC. Translation: CAWSPPGLGGNYGYTF.

This chain links TRBV19 with TRBJ2-1, with a weak D call TRBD2 (7 bases). Trimming shortened V by 7 bases and J by 5 bases, and 15 bases separated the two germline ends. Germline CDR1 is LNHDA and CDR2 is SQIVND (reference sequence). This CDR3 spans 14 amino acids. The CDR3 DNA reads as TGTGCCAGTACTAAGGGGGGGAGAAACAATGAGCAGTTCTTC. This codes for CASTKGGRNNEQFF.

This chain links TRBV3-1 (or the pseudogene TRBV3-2) with TRBJ1-1, with 11 bases that match TRBD1. The trim removed 4 bases at V and 0 bases at J, leaving 4 bases unmatched. This CDR3 is 16 amino acids long. Germline V gene lookup returns CDR1 LGHDT and CDR2 YNNKEL (reference sequence). The CDR3 loop reads CASSPGQGAMNTEAFF. CDR3 DNA sequence: TGTGCCAGCAGCCCCGGACAGGGGGCCATGAACACTGAAGCTTTCTTT.

This rearrangement joins TRBV7-8 to TRBJ2-1, with D possibly matching TRBD1 (5 bases). The V and J ends lost 5 bases and 1 base respectively, with 12 bases between them. The V gene's germline CDR1 is SGHVS and CDR2 FQNEAQ. The CDR3 contains 15 residues. The CDR3 spells CASSRDSRSYNEQFF. CDR3 nucleotide sequence: TGTGCCAGCAGCCGAGACAGTCGATCCTACAATGAGCAGTTCTTC.

The gene calls are TRBV5-1 and TRBJ1-4; a weak D match, TRBD1 (5 bases). The V end was cut by 3 bases, the J end by 5 bases, with 17 bases between. This CDR3 contains 16 residues. Germline V CDR1 and CDR2: SGHRS, YFSETQ. This chain's CDR3 is CASSSGRTAINEKLFF. The CDR3 DNA reads TGCGCCAGCAGCTCAGGGCGAACAGCGATCAATGAAAAACTGTTTTTT.

The chain employs TRBV27 and TRBJ2-7, with a weak D call TRBD1 (5 bases). The germline CDR1 and CDR2 sequences are MNHEY and SMNVEV (reference sequence). The CDR3 length is 13 residues. V shed 0 bases and J shed 4 bases, with 7 bases lying between them. CDR3 in DNA: TGTGCCAGCAGTTTATCGACAGTTTACGAGCAGTACTTC. Translated: CASSLSTVYEQYF.

This clone was observed a single time. The V gene is TRBV5-6, the J gene TRBJ1-2; 10 nucleotides line up with TRBD1. Germline V gene sequence: CDR1 SGHDT, CDR2 YYEEEE. The CDR3 contains 14 residues. The ends lost 2 bases at V and 3 bases at J; junction bases unmatched: 1. CDR3 sequence: CASSFGQGDYGYTF. CDR3 nucleotide sequence: TGTGCCAGCAGCTTCGGACAGGGGGACTATGGCTACACCTTC.

This clone showed up just once. The V gene is TRBV19, the J gene TRBJ1-1; the D is unclear. From germline, CDR1 is LNHDA and CDR2 SQIVND (reference sequence). Trimming stripped 6 bases from V and 2 bases from J, with 10 bases between. The CDR3 consists of 13 residues. The CDR3 DNA reads as TGTGCCAGTAGCCTCGGGTTCAACACTGAAGCTTTCTTT. It codes for CASSLGFNTEAFF.